The rows below give T cell receptor beta chains drawn from one sample of a study of T cells in Graves' hyperthyroidism and ophthalmopathy. TCRdb reprocessed the multiplex PCR reads with MiXCR, giving one entry per CDR3 protein. The table has about 600,000 distinct CDR3 sequences, over 12% seen once. Sequenced material: blood. The receptors originated from a woman aged 18-29 years with Graves' ophthalmopathy. Each CDR3 is given with its conserved first and last residue. A D gene is named only where the DNA matches it firmly. Some rows mark clone size as missing; the rest say once, few, many or name a class of expanded clone.

TRBJ2-3 many TRBV7-2 NA 16 CASSKGQIVSTDTQYF TGTGCCAGCAGCAAAGGACAGATAGTTAGCACAGATACGCAGTATTTT
TRBJ2-7 few TRBV19 TRBD1 14 CASRRGDRAPEQYF TGTGCCAGTAGGCGAGGGGACAGGGCTCCCGAGCAGTACTTC
TRBJ2-3 many TRBV28 NA 13 CATTRLSTDTQYF TGTGCCACGACACGCCTAAGCACAGATACGCAGTATTTT
TRBJ2-7 NA TRBV12-3/TRBV12-4 NA 12 CASMVRGHEQYF TGTGCCAGCATGGTCCGGGGACACGAGCAGTACTTC
TRBJ2-7 NA TRBV4-3 NA 14 CASSQDSFNYEQYF TGCGCCAGCAGCCAAGATTCGTTTAACTACGAGCAGTACTTC
TRBJ2-7 few TRBV6-1 TRBD1 15 CASSDFRDRGYEQYF TGTGCCAGCAGTGATTTCCGGGACAGGGGCTACGAGCAGTACTTC
TRBJ1-5 many TRBV9 TRBD1 15 CASSVAGGGNQPQHF TGTGCCAGCAGCGTAGCAGGGGGTGGCAATCAGCCCCAGCATTTT
TRBJ2-7 many TRBV2 NA 18 CASSEALRGSGGIDEQYF TGTGCCAGCAGTGAAGCGCTTCGGGGTTCCGGGGGTATTGACGAGCAGTACTTC
TRBJ1-2 many TRBV7-2 NA 16 CASSLDRGSLVNSDTF TGTGCCAGCAGCTTAGATCGTGGGTCCTTGGTCAATTCAGACACCTTC
TRBJ2-1 NA TRBV7-9 NA 12 CASSDARGEQFF TGTGCCAGCAGCGATGCGCGTGGTGAGCAGTTCTTC
TRBJ2-7 NA TRBV28 TRBD1 17 CASSPPRDSLRDYEQYF TGTGCCAGCTCACCACCTAGGGACAGTTTAAGGGATTACGAGCAGTACTTC
TRBJ2-1 many TRBV20-1 TRBD2 14 CSASRLAGGNEQFF TGCAGTGCTAGCCGACTAGCGGGAGGGAATGAGCAGTTCTTC
TRBJ2-1 many TRBV2 TRBD2 15 CASSVTSGTGNEQFF TGTGCCAGCAGTGTGACTAGCGGGACGGGCAATGAGCAGTTCTTC
TRBJ2-7 few TRBV19 TRBD1 11 CATSRGPEQYF TGTGCCACCTCAAGGGGGCCCGAGCAGTACTTC
TRBJ2-1 NA TRBV7-9 TRBD2 16 CASSVGGGGLLNEQFF TGTGCCAGCAGCGTGGGGGGGGGGGGACTTCTCAATGAGCAGTTCTTC
TRBJ1-1 few TRBV11-1 NA 12 CASSQSGTEAFF TGTGCCAGCAGCCAATCAGGCACTGAAGCTTTCTTT
TRBJ1-1 many TRBV28 TRBD1 15 CASSKHGTANTEAFF TGTGCCAGCAGTAAACACGGGACAGCGAACACTGAAGCTTTCTTT
TRBJ2-2 many TRBV10-3 TRBD2 16 CAIERELSSDTGELFF TGTGCCATCGAGCGGGAGCTTTCTTCGGACACCGGGGAGCTGTTTTTT
TRBJ1-2 NA TRBV9 NA 16 CVSSVDLSGQVYGYTF TGTGTCAGCAGCGTAGATCTCTCGGGGCAGGTATATGGCTACACCTTC
TRBJ2-3 many TRBV7-3 NA 14 CASSLHESSVTQYF TGTGCCAGCAGCTTACACGAGTCTAGCGTTACGCAGTATTTT
TRBJ2-1 many TRBV20-1 NA 15 CSARDGGGVIDEQFF TGCAGTGCTAGAGACGGAGGGGGAGTCATTGATGAGCAGTTCTTC
TRBJ2-7 many TRBV6-6 TRBD2 17 CASSYSLAGVSRDEQYF TGTGCCAGCAGTTACTCTTTGGCGGGAGTCTCCCGCGACGAGCAGTACTTC
TRBJ1-1 many TRBV12-3/TRBV12-4 NA 14 CASSLDTGFTEAFF TGTGCCAGCAGTTTAGACACAGGGTTCACTGAAGCTTTCTTT
TRBJ2-7 NA TRBV7-2 TRBD1 20 CASSLAGRGQGNVGPYEQYF TGTGCCAGCAGCTTAGCGGGCAGGGGGCAGGGGAATGTAGGGCCCTACGAGCAGTACTTC
TRBJ2-2 many TRBV11-2 NA 12 CASSLGGWELFF TGTGCCAGCAGCTTAGGGGGCTGGGAGCTGTTTTTT
TRBJ2-7 few TRBV5-6 NA 14 CASSGTGSGREQYF TGTGCCAGCAGCGGAACAGGTAGCGGCCGCGAGCAGTACTTC
TRBJ2-2 few TRBV24-1 NA 13 CATSVSNTGELFF TGTGCCACCAGTGTCTCTAACACCGGGGAGCTGTTTTTT
TRBJ1-6 NA TRBV20-1 TRBD1 17 CSARDFDRGHGSSPLHF TGCAGTGCTAGAGATTTTGATAGGGGGCATGGTAGTTCACCCCTCCACTTT
TRBJ1-2 few TRBV4-1 NA 15 CASSQVPPLRLGYTF TGCGCCAGCAGCCAAGTCCCCCCCTTACGGCTCGGCTACACCTTC
TRBJ1-1 many TRBV18 TRBD1 14 CASSSGQTNTEAFF TGTGCCAGCTCATCGGGACAGACGAACACTGAAGCTTTCTTT
TRBJ2-7 many TRBV11-3 TRBD1 15 CASSSNRGPSYEQYF TGTGCCAGCAGCTCGAACAGGGGTCCCTCCTACGAGCAGTACTTC
TRBJ2-7 many TRBV6-1 NA 14 CASSRLLGPWEQYF TGTGCCAGCAGTCGGCTCCTCGGGCCCTGGGAGCAGTACTTC
TRBJ2-1 many TRBV13 NA 16 CASEASSSGSYNEQFF TGTGCCAGCGAGGCTAGCTCAAGCGGCTCCTACAATGAGCAGTTCTTC
TRBJ2-7 many TRBV29-1 NA 14 CSVRRVGPGYEQYF TGCAGCGTCAGGAGGGTTGGGCCTGGATACGAGCAGTACTTC
TRBJ2-7 many TRBV24-1 NA 14 CATSAAGPRFEQYF TGTGCCACCAGTGCTGCAGGGCCCCGTTTCGAGCAGTACTTC
TRBJ1-1 few TRBV6-4 NA 15 CASSGPGGKNTEAFF TGTGCCAGCAGTGGCCCGGGTGGGAAGAACACTGAAGCTTTCTTT
TRBJ2-3 many TRBV4-1 NA 16 CASSQERVLSTDTQYF TGCGCCAGCAGCCAAGAACGCGTTCTTAGCACAGATACGCAGTATTTT
TRBJ2-5 NA TRBV7-7 TRBD2 15 CANSLLAGGEETQYF TGTGCTAACAGCTTATTAGCGGGAGGGGAAGAGACCCAGTACTTC
TRBJ1-2 NA TRBV12-3/TRBV12-4 NA 17 CASSQWRTDTTNYGYTF TGTGCCAGCAGTCAGTGGAGGACAGACACAACTAACTATGGCTACACCTTC
TRBJ2-7 few TRBV27 NA 12 CASRSVSYEQYF TGTGCCAGCAGGTCCGTCTCCTACGAGCAGTACTTC
TRBJ2-7 NA TRBV4-2 TRBD2 19 CASSQEGGTSGPKTYEQYF TGTGCCAGCAGCCAAGAAGGGGGGACTAGCGGGCCAAAAACCTACGAGCAGTACTTC
TRBJ1-3 many TRBV28 NA 14 CASRHYKTASPIYF TGTGCCAGCAGGCATTACAAGACAGCCAGCCCCATATATTTT
TRBJ2-7 many TRBV12-3/TRBV12-4 NA 16 CASSPRAAPNSYEQYF TGTGCCAGCAGTCCAAGGGCAGCGCCCAACTCCTACGAGCAGTACTTC
TRBJ2-5 NA TRBV7-2 TRBD2 15 CASSLGGGGQETQYF TGTGCCAGCAGCTTGGGGGGGGGGGGACAAGAGACCCAGTACTTC
TRBJ2-3 many TRBV7-2 NA 15 CASSLLGAGTDTQYF TGTGCCAGCAGCTTACTGGGCGCCGGGACAGATACGCAGTATTTT
TRBJ1-2 many TRBV3-1 TRBD1 16 CASSQETRDRTLSYTF TGTGCCAGCAGCCAAGAGACCCGGGACAGGACCTTGAGCTACACCTTC
TRBJ2-1 many TRBV7-3 TRBD2 14 CASSSGALSGRQFF TGTGCCAGCAGCTCTGGGGCCCTTAGCGGGAGGCAGTTCTTC
TRBJ2-5 many TRBV28 NA 16 CASSSKSYRVQETQYF TGTGCCAGCAGTTCTAAGTCGTACCGCGTCCAGGAGACCCAGTACTTC
TRBJ1-2 many TRBV27 NA 13 CASSRGDGYGYTF TGTGCCAGCAGCCGGGGCGATGGCTATGGCTACACCTTC
TRBJ2-7 many TRBV7-8 NA 17 CASRGDSGSGFSYEQYF TGTGCCAGCAGAGGGGACTCGGGAAGCGGGTTCTCCTACGAGCAGTACTTC
TRBJ1-4 NA TRBV5-6 NA 12 CASSSARGKLFF TGTGCCAGCAGCTCGGCCAGGGGAAAACTGTTTTTT
TRBJ2-1 few TRBV7-3 TRBD2 15 CASSPTSGAGDEQFF TGTGCCAGCAGCCCTACTAGCGGGGCTGGGGATGAGCAGTTCTTC
TRBJ2-7 many TRBV12-3/TRBV12-4 TRBD1 15 CASSYRGTGGGEQYF TGTGCCAGCAGTTACCGCGGGACAGGGGGTGGCGAGCAGTACTTC
TRBJ1-4 many TRBV5-5 NA 17 CASSLLRQSPTNEKLFF TGTGCCAGCAGCTTGTTACGCCAGAGTCCAACTAATGAAAAACTGTTTTTT
TRBJ2-4 few TRBV7-9 NA 17 CASSLFGDRLAKNIQYF TGTGCCAGCAGCTTATTCGGTGACAGGCTAGCCAAAAACATTCAGTACTTC